This T cell receptor (beta chain) was obtained from a study of CD8 T cells in ankylosing spondylitis. Study observations and caveats: As for the disease-linked clones, they showed a CD8+ phenotype and occurred at relatively low frequencies in peripheral blood.

This clonotype was observed many times. No antigen is known for it. TCRdb re-derived calls from the 5' RACE reads in MiXCR, one entry per CDR3 protein. Altogether about 130,000 distinct CDR3 sequences are present, approximately 15% being singletons, with the ten largest covering 2.5% to 3%. The CDR3 sequence is 14 residues long. Looked up from germline, CDR1 is MNHEY and CDR2 is SMNVEV (reference sequence). The V gene lost 4 bases and the J gene lost 3 bases, with 12 bases spanning the gap. This clonotype was sampled from a female donor with ankylosing spondylitis or in good health (not recorded which). J is TRBJ1-1 and V is TRBV27, with TRBD1 as a possible D gene (6 bases). Sequenced sample: blood, either unsorted or a sorted T cell fraction (not recorded which). DNA of the CDR3: TGTGCCAGCAGTTCGAGGGACACCTACACTGAAGCTTTCTTT. It codes for CASSSRDTYTEAFF.